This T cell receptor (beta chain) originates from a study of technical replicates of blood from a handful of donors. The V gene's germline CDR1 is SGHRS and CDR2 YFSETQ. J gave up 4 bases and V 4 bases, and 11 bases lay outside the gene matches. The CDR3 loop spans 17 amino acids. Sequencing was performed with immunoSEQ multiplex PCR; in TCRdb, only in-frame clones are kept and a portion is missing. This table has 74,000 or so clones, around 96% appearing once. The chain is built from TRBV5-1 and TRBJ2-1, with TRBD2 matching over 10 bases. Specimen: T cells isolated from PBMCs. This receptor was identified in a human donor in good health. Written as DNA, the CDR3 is TGCGCCAGCAGCCTATCTAGCGGGAGTAGGTTGTACAATGAGCAGTTCTTC. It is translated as CASSLSSGSRLYNEQFF.